The next 13 T cell receptor beta chains were all read from a single sample in a study of T-cell reconstitution after alpha-beta-depleted transplantation in children. Study results and caveats: Newly produced T cells mostly accounted for T-cell counts and diversity one year post-transplant.

Unique molecular identifiers featured in how the TCRbeta library was prepared. Each CDR3 protein gets one entry after TCRdb re-called the PCR reads with MiXCR. This table holds 250,000 to 300,000 distinct CDR3 sequences, approximately 7.3% found once. The antigens these receptors bind are not known. The sample consisted of peripheral blood, taken 360 days after TCRalphabeta/CD19-depleted stem cell transplant. All receptors come from a female patient aged 2-15 years who had a stem cell transplant for Fanconi anemia, so the T cells may come from the graft donor.

This clonotype has only a few counts. This chain links TRBV14 with TRBJ2-1, with D perhaps TRBD2 (6 bases). Germline V gene lookup returns CDR1 SGHDN and CDR2 FVKESK. This CDR3 has 19 residues. V was clipped by 1 base and J by 7 bases, with 26 bases between them. The CDR3 loop is CASSQGSSLMAGYINEQFF. DNA for the CDR3: TGTGCCAGCAGCCAAGGATCGTCTTTAATGGCGGGATACATAAATGAGCAGTTCTTC.

The table lists this clonotype with many counts. The V gene is TRBV28, the J gene TRBJ1-2; no clear D gene. Germline V lookup: CDR1 MDHEN, CDR2 SYDVKM. There are 14 residues in the CDR3. V was shortened by 6 bases and J by 4 bases, with 15 bases between the two germline ends. The CDR3 DNA sequence: TGTGCCAGCAGCCCCCCGGAAGTTAGCTATGGCTACACCTTC. This gives the protein CASSPPEVSYGYTF.

This clonotype was seen ten or more times. The V gene is TRBV29-1, the J gene TRBJ2-7, with 7 bases fitting TRBD1. Germline CDR1 SQVTM, CDR2 ANQGSEA. This CDR3 has 13 residues. V was pared by 7 bases and J by 2 bases, with 8 bases of the junction left unmatched. CDR3 residues: CSADREGPYEQYF. CDR3 nucleotides: TGCAGCGCAGACAGGGAAGGGCCCTACGAGCAGTACTTC.

The V call is TRBV14, the J call TRBJ1-1; D ambiguous. Germline V gives CDR1 SGHDN, CDR2 FVKESK. V was pared by 3 bases and J by 1 base, with 9 bases between. The CDR3 length is 14 residues. This chain's CDR3 is CASSHPGQNTEAFF. DNA for the CDR3: TGTGCCAGCAGCCATCCAGGCCAGAACACTGAAGCTTTCTTT. Combining the CDR3 with reference TRBV14 and TRBJ1-1 gives the whole variable domain EAGVTQFPSHSVIEKGQTVTLRCDPISGHDNLYWYRRVMGKEIKFLLHFVKESKQDESGMPNNRFLAERTGGTYSTLKVQPAELEDSGVYFCASSHPGQNTEAFFGQGTRLTVV.

J is TRBJ1-2 and V is TRBV29-1; 10 bases map to TRBD1. CDR3 size: 15 residues. Germline V lookup: CDR1 SQVTM, CDR2 ANQGSEA. V dropped 4 bases and J dropped 6; count of bases not matched to a gene: 11. The CDR3, as DNA: TGCAGCGTTGGGGTAGGACAGGGGGTCCAGGATGGCTACACCTTC. This encodes CSVGVGQGVQDGYTF.

This clonotype was seen at least ten times. This chain uses TRBV29-1 with TRBJ1-2, with D tentatively TRBD1 (6 bases). Trimming took off 4 bases at V and 4 bases at J, with 10 bases between the two ends. The CDR3 covers 12 residues. Germline-derived CDR1 and CDR2 are SQVTM and ANQGSEA. The CDR3 spells CSVASGAYGYTF. In DNA form, the CDR3 reads TGCAGCGTTGCATCAGGGGCCTATGGCTACACCTTC. Looking up the rest from reference TRBV29-1 and TRBJ1-2 gives the full variable domain: SAVISQKPSRDICQRGTSLTIQCQVDSQVTMMFWYRQQPGQSLTLIATANQGSEATYESGFVIDKFPISRPNLTFSTLTVSNMSPEDSSIYLCSVASGAYGYTFGSGTRLTVV.

At least ten counts were recorded for this clonotype. The chain links TRBV12-3 or TRBV12-4 to TRBJ1-3; 8 bases line up with TRBD1. This CDR3 region has 17 residues. The V and J ends lost 3 bases and 2 bases, in that order; junction bases with no gene match: 9. The CDR3 region is CASSFPTGDLAGNTIYF. CDR3 in DNA: TGTGCCAGCAGTTTTCCGACAGGGGATTTAGCTGGAAACACCATATATTTT.

This clonotype was seen repeatedly, ten times or more. The rearrangement links TRBV12-3 or TRBV12-4 to TRBJ2-7; 14 bases align to TRBD2. With 1 base clipped from V and 1 base from J, the junction kept 6 bases outside the gene matches. This CDR3 has 18 amino acids. The CDR3 loop reads CASSLGLAGGRWSYEQYF. CDR3 in DNA: TGTGCCAGCAGTTTAGGACTAGCGGGGGGGCGATGGTCCTACGAGCAGTACTTC.

This clonotype was found many times. J is TRBJ2-4 and V is TRBV12-3 or TRBV12-4; D remains ambiguous. The CDR3 sequence is 13 residues long. Deletions cut 0 bases from V and 10 bases from J, with 10 bases between. The CDR3 DNA reads as TGTGCCAGCAGTTTAGCGGGCACAATTATTCAGTACTTC. Translation: CASSLAGTIIQYF.

This clonotype was detected many times. The chain has TRBV3-1 and TRBJ2-1; possible D gene TRBD2, 5 bases. With 4 bases removed from V and 3 bases from J, the gap between germline ends came to 10 bases. Germline CDR1 is LGHDT and CDR2 is YNNKEL (reference sequence). The CDR3 consists of 14 residues. CDR3 residues: CASSPRTYYNEQFF. CDR3 DNA sequence: TGTGCCAGCAGCCCTCGGACTTACTACAATGAGCAGTTCTTC.

This clonotype was picked up many times. This rearrangement joins TRBV12-3 or TRBV12-4 to TRBJ2-3, with 9 bases matching TRBD1. Trimming at V came to 5 bases and at J to 6 bases, leaving 6 bases not matched to a gene. The CDR3 is made up of 14 amino acids. As DNA, the CDR3 is TGTGCCAGCAGTCGGACAGGGGAGGCCGATACGCAGTATTTT. Amino acid sequence: CASSRTGEADTQYF.

The chain couples TRBV3-1 to TRBJ2-3, with 12 positions matching TRBD2. This CDR3 contains 14 residues. Germline lookup yields CDR1 LGHDT and CDR2 YNNKEL (reference sequence). V shed 3 bases, J shed 5 bases, and the junction held 0 bases outside the gene matches. For the CDR3, the DNA is TGTGCCAGCAGCCAGACTAGCGGGGGAGATACGCAGTATTTT. Translating it yields CASSQTSGGDTQYF.

This clonotype was counted at least ten times. The J gene is TRBJ2-1, the V gene TRBV14; D gene uncertain. Germline V gene data show CDR1 as SGHDN and CDR2 as FVKESK. The CDR3 totals 13 residues. The V end lost 4 bases, the J end lost 9 bases, and 13 bases lay between the germline ends. The CDR3 DNA is TGTGCCAGCAGCCTACCCTTCCAGGCTGAGCAGTTCTTC. Translating gives CASSLPFQAEQFF.